Listed below are T cell receptor beta chains from one sample, sequenced in a study of T cells in Graves' hyperthyroidism and ophthalmopathy. TCRdb independently ran MiXCR on the multiplex PCR reads; one entry per CDR3 protein. The repertoire holds about 640,000 distinct CDR3 sequences, with around 21% as singletons. The sample consisted of blood. The receptors derive from a young man with Graves' ophthalmopathy. Each CDR3 is given with its conserved first and last residue. A D gene is named only where the DNA matches it firmly. The size field is filled for only some rows; it gives once, few, many or a size class.

d_call	v_call	j_call	clone_size	cdr3_nt	cdr3_aa
TRBD2	TRBV20-1	TRBJ2-1	few	TGCAGGGCCCATAGCGGGAGTGGTAAAAATGAGCAGTTCTTC	CRAHSGSGKNEQFF
NA	TRBV4-3	TRBJ1-1	few	TGCGCCAGCAGCCCCTATGCAGGGTTTACTGAAGCTTTCTTT	CASSPYAGFTEAFF
NA	TRBV6-1	TRBJ2-7	few	TGTGCCAGCATTGGGGGCGCCTGCGAGCAGTACTTC	CASIGGACEQYF
TRBD2	TRBV3-1	TRBJ2-7	NA	TGTGCCAGCAGCCAAGCTCGCGGGAGTTCCTACGAGCAGTACTTC	CASSQARGSSYEQYF
TRBD2	TRBV7-9	TRBJ2-1	many	TGTGCCAGCAGCTTAGGCCTAGCGGGAGGCGCATTTAATGAGCAGTTCTTC	CASSLGLAGGAFNEQFF
TRBD2	TRBV29-1	TRBJ2-1	NA	TGCAGCGTGCGGGGACTAGCGGGAGGGCCCGACTACAATGAGCAGTTCTTC	CSVRGLAGGPDYNEQFF
NA	TRBV7-8	TRBJ2-1	NA	TGTGCCAGCAGCATAAGGGGACCTGGGGAGCAGTTCTTC	CASSIRGPGEQFF
NA	TRBV10-1	TRBJ2-7	NA	TGCGCCAGCAGTGACGGCGGGACCTACGAGCAGTACTTC	CASSDGGTYEQYF
TRBD1	TRBV7-2	TRBJ2-1	many	TGTGCCAGCAGCTTAGACTCAGGGGGAAGGAATGAGCAGTTCTTC	CASSLDSGGRNEQFF
NA	TRBV14	TRBJ2-1	NA	TGTGCCAGCAGCCATGAAGGATGGGATGAGCAGTTCTTC	CASSHEGWDEQFF
NA	TRBV7-9	TRBJ1-5	many	TGTGCCAGCAGCTTAGGTTCTACAGGGAACCAGCCCCAGCATTTT	CASSLGSTGNQPQHF
NA	TRBV28	TRBJ2-6	NA	TGTGCCAGCAGTTTCCCACAGACTACTGGGGCCAACGTCCTGACTTTC	CASSFPQTTGANVLTF
TRBD1	TRBV27	TRBJ2-1	NA	TGTGCCAGCAGACAGGGGGTAGTAAGTCATGAGCAGTTCTTC	CASRQGVVSHEQFF
TRBD2	TRBV7-9	TRBJ2-7	few	TGTGCCAGCAGCCCGGGACTAGCGGACCGGGCCTACGAGCAGTACTTC	CASSPGLADRAYEQYF
NA	TRBV28	TRBJ2-1	many	TGTGCCAGCAGGTGGGAGGCTCGGTCCACTGAGCAGTTCTTC	CASRWEARSTEQFF
NA	TRBV27	TRBJ1-2	NA	TGTGCCAGCAGTCCGCAGACAGGTGGCTACACCTTC	CASSPQTGGYTF
NA	TRBV11-2	TRBJ2-7	few	TGTGCCAGCAGCTTCCCTCGCCGGGACGGCTCCTACGAGCAGTACTTC	CASSFPRRDGSYEQYF
TRBD1	TRBV6-5	TRBJ2-7	few	TGTGCCAGCAGTTACCGCGACAGGGGGCGGAACGAGCAGTACTTC	CASSYRDRGRNEQYF
NA	TRBV12-3/TRBV12-4	TRBJ1-6	NA	TGTGCCAGCAGTTTGAATGGTCAGAATGGTTCACCCCTCCACTTT	CASSLNGQNGSPLHF
TRBD1	TRBV10-3	TRBJ1-2	few	TGTGCCATCAGGGGACAGGGGACCAACTATGGCTACACCTTC	CAIRGQGTNYGYTF
TRBD1	TRBV28	TRBJ1-2	once	TGTGCCAGCAGTTCCGGACAGGCGCCGTTTGGTGGCTACACCTTC	CASSSGQAPFGGYTF
TRBD1	TRBV28	TRBJ2-7	NA	TGTGCCAGTCTCCGGGACAGGGCGTCCTACGAGCAGTACTTC	CASLRDRASYEQYF
NA	TRBV6-5	TRBJ2-1	NA	TGTGCCAGCAGTTACTCCAGGCAGGCCTTATCCTACAATGAGCAGTTCTTC	CASSYSRQALSYNEQFF
NA	TRBV29-1	TRBJ2-1	NA	TGCAGCGTTGTCGGAATCAATGAGCAGTTCTTC	CSVVGINEQFF
TRBD1	TRBV27	TRBJ2-1	few	TGTGCCAGCAGTGCAGGTTTAAGGGACAGCACCTACAATGAGCAGTTCTTC	CASSAGLRDSTYNEQFF
TRBD2	TRBV7-6	TRBJ2-2	NA	TGTGCCAGCAGCCAAGCGGGAGGGAACACCGGGGAGCTGTTTTTT	CASSQAGGNTGELFF
TRBD2	TRBV7-3	TRBJ2-2	once	TGTGCCAGCCGACTAGCGGGAGCCACCGGGGAGCTGTTTTTT	CASRLAGATGELFF
NA	TRBV2	TRBJ2-7	many	TGTGCCAGCAGTGAAGTGGCACTCTCTTCCTACGAGCAGTACTTC	CASSEVALSSYEQYF
NA	TRBV29-1	TRBJ1-4	few	TGCAGCGTTGAAGGATCGGACAGTAAAAATGAAAAACTGTTTTTT	CSVEGSDSKNEKLFF
NA	TRBV19	TRBJ2-1	NA	TGTGCCAGTAGTATCGTCGACTTTTACAATGAGCAGTTCTTC	CASSIVDFYNEQFF
NA	TRBV7-9	TRBJ1-4	few	TGTGCCAGCAGCCCAAGGGGGGGAAATGAAAAACTGTTTTTT	CASSPRGGNEKLFF
TRBD1	TRBV5-6	TRBJ2-5	NA	TGTGCCAGCAGCTTGGGGACAGGGGGCCTGCACCCAGAGACCCAGTACTTC	CASSLGTGGLHPETQYF
NA	TRBV7-9	TRBJ2-5	NA	TGTGCCAGCAGCGGCCGGGAAACAGCCCAAGAGACCCAGTACTTC	CASSGRETAQETQYF
TRBD1	TRBV20-1	TRBJ2-4	NA	TGCAGTGCTCTGGACAGGGGAGGTCCCAAAAACATTCAGTACTTC	CSALDRGGPKNIQYF
NA	TRBV11-2	TRBJ1-3	many	TGTGCCAGCACCGAACACCTCTCTGGAAACACCATATATTTT	CASTEHLSGNTIYF
NA	TRBV28	TRBJ1-1	many	TGTGCCAGCAGAACGATCACTGAAGCTTTCTTT	CASRTITEAFF
TRBD2	TRBV5-1	TRBJ2-1	few	TGCGCCAGCAGCACTAGCGCGAGCTCCTACAATGAGCAGTTCTTC	CASSTSASSYNEQFF
NA	TRBV2	TRBJ2-4	NA	TGTGCCAGCAGTGAAGCGCTTCGGGGAGTCAAAAACATTCAGTACTTC	CASSEALRGVKNIQYF
NA	TRBV20-1	TRBJ2-1	NA	TGCAATGCTAGTCCGGTGGGATTGGATGAGCAGTTCTTC	CNASPVGLDEQFF